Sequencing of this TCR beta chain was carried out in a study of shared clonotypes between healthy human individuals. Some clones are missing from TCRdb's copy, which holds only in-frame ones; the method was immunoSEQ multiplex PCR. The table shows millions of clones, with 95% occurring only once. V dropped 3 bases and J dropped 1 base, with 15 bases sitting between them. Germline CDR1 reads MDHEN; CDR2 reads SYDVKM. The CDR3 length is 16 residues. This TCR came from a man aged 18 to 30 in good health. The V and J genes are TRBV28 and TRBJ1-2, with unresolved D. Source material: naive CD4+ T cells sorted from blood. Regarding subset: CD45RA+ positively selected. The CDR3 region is CASSFPATTSNYGYTF. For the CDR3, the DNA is TGTGCCAGCAGTTTTCCGGCGACGACAAGTAACTATGGCTACACCTTC.